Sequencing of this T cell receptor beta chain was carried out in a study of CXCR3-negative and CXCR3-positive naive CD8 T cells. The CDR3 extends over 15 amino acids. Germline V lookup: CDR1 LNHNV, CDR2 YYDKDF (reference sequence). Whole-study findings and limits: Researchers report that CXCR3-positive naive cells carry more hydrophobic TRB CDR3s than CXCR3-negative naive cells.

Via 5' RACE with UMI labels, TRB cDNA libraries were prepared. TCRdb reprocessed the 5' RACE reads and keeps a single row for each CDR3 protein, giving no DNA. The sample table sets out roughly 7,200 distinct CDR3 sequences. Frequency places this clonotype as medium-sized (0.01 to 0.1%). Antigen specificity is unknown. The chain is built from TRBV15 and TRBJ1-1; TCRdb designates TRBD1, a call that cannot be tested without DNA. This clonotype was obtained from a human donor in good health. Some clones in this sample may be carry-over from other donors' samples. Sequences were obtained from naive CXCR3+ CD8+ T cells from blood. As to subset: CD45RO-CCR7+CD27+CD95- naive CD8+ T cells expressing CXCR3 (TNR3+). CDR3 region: CATSRDRAGNTEAFF.